This T cell receptor beta chain was found in a study of T-cell memory formation after mild COVID-19. In germline, CDR1 is MNHEY, CDR2 SVGAGI. Deletions cut 3 bases from V and 1 base from J, with 6 bases between. This CDR3 is 13 amino acids long. TCR alpha and TCR beta cDNA libraries carrying sample barcodes and UMIs were produced by 5'RACE using constant-segment primers. TCRdb fed the 5' RACE reads into MiXCR, producing one record per CDR3 protein. The table has around 130,000 distinct CDR3 sequences, over 15% seen once. Sequenced material: PBMCs or a T cell subset sorted from them (not recorded which). The origin of this receptor is a man aged 18 to 29 who had mild COVID-19 (a few samples of this study predate the infection). Cell type and time point are not known. V gene TRBV6-5 combines with J gene TRBJ1-1; D gene ambiguous. CDR3 nucleotide sequence: TGTGCCAGCAGTTATATCCAGAACACTGAAGCTTTCTTT. Its protein is CASSYIQNTEAFF.